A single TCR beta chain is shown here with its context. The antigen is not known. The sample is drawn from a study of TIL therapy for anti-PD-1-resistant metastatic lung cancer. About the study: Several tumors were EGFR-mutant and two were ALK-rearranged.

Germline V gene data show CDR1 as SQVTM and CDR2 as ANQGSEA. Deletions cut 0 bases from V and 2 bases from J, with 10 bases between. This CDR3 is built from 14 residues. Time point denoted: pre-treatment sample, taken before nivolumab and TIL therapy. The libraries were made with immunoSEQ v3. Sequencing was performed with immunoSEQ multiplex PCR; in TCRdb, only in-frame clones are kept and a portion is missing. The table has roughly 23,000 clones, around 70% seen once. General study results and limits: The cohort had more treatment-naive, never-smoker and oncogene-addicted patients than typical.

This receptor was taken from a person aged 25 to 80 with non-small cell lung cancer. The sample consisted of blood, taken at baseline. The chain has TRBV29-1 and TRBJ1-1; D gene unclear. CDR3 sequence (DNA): TGCAGCGTTGAAGATCTTGGAGTAAACACTGAAGCTTTCTTT. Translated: CSVEDLGVNTEAFF.